Each of the 31 T cell receptor beta chains below was sequenced from the same sample in a study of tumor-infiltrating lymphocytes in primary liver carcinoma. Between roughly 17 and 31 mg of unsorted bulk tissue served as the source from which RNA and DNA were co-extracted. Researchers generated TCR beta cDNA from about 460 ng of total RNA, relying on a constant-region primer. Slightly modified ARM-PCR with three nested multiplex PCR rounds yielded TCR beta libraries. Two initial PCR rounds of around 9 cycles each paired TRBV1-TRBV30 forward primers with a C-beta reverse primer. TCRdb used MiXCR to reprocess the multiplex PCR reads, holding one entry per CDR3 protein. The data hold some 130,000 distinct CDR3 sequences, with less than 75% observed a single time. Sequenced material: tumor-adjacent normal liver tissue. Every receptor here comes from a woman in her fifties or sixties with primary liver carcinoma and hepatitis B virus infection.

Points on this clonotype: This may come from a read error, since a much larger clone is one base off. The V call is TRBV6-2 or TRBV6-3, the J call TRBJ1-2, with 8 positions matching TRBD1. There are 14 residues in the CDR3. J lost 0 bases, V lost 6 bases, and 3 bases had no gene match. Germline V gene lookup returns CDR1 MNHEY and CDR2 SVGEGT. Here the CDR3 DNA reads TGTGCCAGCAGGCCGACAGGGGCTAACTATGGCTACACCTTC. Encoded protein: CASRPTGANYGYTF.

As to this clonotype: One end of the junction is discordant with germline, which a read error may explain. The chain links TRBV12-5 to TRBJ2-2; D perhaps matches TRBD2 (5 bases). The germline CDR1 and CDR2 sequences are LGHNT and FRNRAP. The CDR3 totals 15 residues. CDR3 DNA sequence: TGTACTAGTGGTTTGGAGAGTGGGAACACCGGGGAGCTGTTTTTT. Translated, it gives CTSGLESGNTGELFF.

In regard to this clonotype: This may arise from a read error, as a much more abundant clone is one base away. V usage is TRBV5-1 and J usage is TRBJ2-5, with D possibly being TRBD2 (5 bases). This CDR3 has 14 amino acids. Germline-derived CDR1 and CDR2 are SGHRS and YFSETQ. Trimming removed 3 bases at V and 3 bases at J, with 12 bases between. As DNA, the CDR3 is TGCGCCAGCAGCTCGGACTGGACTGAAGAGACCCAGTACTTC. Translating gives CASSSDWTEETQYF.

V and J are TRBV11-2 and TRBJ2-5, with D tentatively TRBD2 (7 bases). Germline V gene sequence: CDR1 SGHAT, CDR2 FQNNGV. V lost 9 bases to trimming and J lost 8 bases, with 28 bases between them. The CDR3 totals 16 residues. CDR3 region: CARAEGGGATFDTQYF. The CDR3 nucleotides are TGTGCCAGGGCCGAGGGGGGGGGCGCAACTTTTGATACCCAGTACTTC.

This clonotype was seen a few times. A much larger clone lies one base from this, so it may be a read error. The chain combines TRBV7-9 with TRBJ2-7, with D uncertain. With 7 bases removed from V and 6 bases from J, the gap between germline ends came to 10 bases. The CDR3 runs 11 residues. Germline V gives CDR1 SEHNR, CDR2 FQNEAQ (reference sequence). The CDR3: CASNPNSEQYF. The CDR3 DNA reads TGTGCCAGCAACCCTAACAGCGAGCAGTACTTC.

CDR3 DNA sequence: TGTGCCAGCAGGACATCAGGGGCTTTCACTCTTCGAAACACCATATATTTT. Translated: CASRTSGAFTLRNTIYF. The rearrangement links TRBV11-3 to TRBJ1-3; a weak D match, TRBD1 (6 bases). Germline loops: CDR1 SGHNT, CDR2 YENEEA. This CDR3 region has 17 residues. V gave up 6 bases and J gave up 5 bases, with 23 bases separating them.

For this clonotype: It may be a read error: a sequence one base away is much more abundant. This chain links TRBV29-1 with TRBJ2-7; possible D gene TRBD1, 6 bases. The germline V and J ends were trimmed by 8 bases and 7 bases, with 21 bases remaining between them. This CDR3 has 13 amino acids. Per the germline V gene, CDR1 is SQVTM and CDR2 is ANQGSEA. The CDR3 loop reads CSIRPRTEGEQYF. CDR3 bases: TGCAGCATCCGACCACGGACAGAGGGGGAGCAGTACTTC.

This clonotype has a single count. One base away lies a much larger clone, so this may be a sequencing read error. The chain recombines TRBV24-1 with TRBJ1-1, with a possible D match to TRBD1 (6 bases). Germline-derived CDR1 and CDR2 are KGHDR and SFDVKD. The CDR3 runs to 14 residues. The CDR3 DNA follows: TGTGCCACCAGCGACAGCGCTGGGGACACTGAAGTTTTCTTT. Its protein product is CATSDSAGDTEVFF.

Details on this clonotype: This clone may be a read error of a much larger clone one base away. The chain combines TRBV7-9 with TRBJ2-4; the D is unclear. In germline, CDR1 is SEHNR, CDR2 FQNEAQ (reference sequence). The CDR3 extends over 13 amino acids. V lost 7 bases, J lost 6 bases, and 13 bases lay in between. CDR3 sequence: CASNRPAGNIQYF. The CDR3 DNA reads as TGTGCCAGCAACCGGCCTGCCGGAAACATTCAGTACTTC.

This clonotype was seen once. The chain carries TRBV25-1 and TRBJ1-1, with a weak D call TRBD1 (5 bases). The germline V and J ends were trimmed by 10 bases and 0 bases, with 15 bases remaining between them. This CDR3 has 14 amino acids. In germline, CDR1 is MGHDK, CDR2 SYGVNS. Written as DNA, the CDR3 is TGTGCCAACAGCCACCAGGGCTTGAACACTGAAGCTTTCTTT. Its translation: CANSHQGLNTEAFF.

This clonotype was observed a handful of times. Being one base from a much bigger clone, this may be a read error. This sequence joins TRBV5-5 and TRBJ2-2; no reliable D call. This CDR3 comprises 12 residues. Between the trimmed V and J ends, which lost 0 bases and 9 bases, there was a span of 6 bases. Germline lookup yields CDR1 SGHKS and CDR2 YYEKEE (reference sequence). CDR3 amino acids: CASSLVTWELFF. In DNA, the CDR3 is TGTGCCAGCAGCTTGGTTACATGGGAGCTGTTTTTT.

Of note for this clonotype: Because the CDR3 is missing its conserved closing phenylalanine or tryptophan, this is likely a read error. The limits of the CDR3 on the DNA are not certain, so only TCRdb's listed CDR3 is given. V is TRBV6-1 and J is TRBJ2-7. The germline V gene encodes CDR1 MNHNS and CDR2 SASEGT. The CDR3 is 11 residues long, counting both termini. CDR3 region: CATQKTYEKYI.

This clonotype was counted between two and nine times. Relative to the germline gene, one junction end is altered; a read error may explain this. The gene calls are TRBV11-2 and TRBJ2-1, with a weak D call TRBD2 (6 bases). This CDR3 comprises 15 residues. CDR1 is SGHAT, CDR2 FQNNGV, per germline. This CDR3 reads CASSVGLTTYNEQFF. CDR3 sequence (DNA): TGTGCCAGCAGCGTGGGACTCACGACCTACAATGAGCAGTTTTTC.

Remarks on this clonotype: This is likely a read error, given that the CDR3 carries no conserved phenylalanine or tryptophan at its end. The chain is built from TRBV29-1 and TRBJ1-2, with 9 bases matching TRBD1. The CDR3 length is 11 residues. The J segment lost 8 bases and the V segment lost 6 bases, leaving 4 bases of the junction unmatched. Germline V gene sequence: CDR1 SQVTM, CDR2 ANQGSEA. The CDR3 loop is CSVQDRGGYTS. CDR3 sequence (DNA): TGCAGCGTACAAGACAGGGGGGGCTACACCTCC.

In regard to this clonotype: Mismatch with germline at one junction end may stem from a read error. The genes are TRBV5-4 and TRBJ2-2; D may match TRBD1 or TRBD2 (5 bases each). Germline CDR1 and CDR2: SGHNT and YYREEE (reference sequence). This CDR3 spans 19 amino acids. CDR3 residues: CVSSLRVWGSVSMAGELFF. The CDR3 coding sequence is TGTGTCAGCAGCTTGAGGGTCTGGGGGAGCGTGAGCATGGCCGGGGAGCTGTTTTTT.

In this sample, this clonotype turned up many times. The gene calls are TRBV30 and TRBJ1-2; D is ambiguous. The CDR3 consists of 13 residues. Germline CDR1 and CDR2: GTSNPN and SVGIG (reference sequence). Trimming shortened V by 2 bases and J by 1 base, and 8 bases separated the two germline ends. CDR3 sequence (DNA): TGTGCCTGGAGTCCCGATATTAACTATGGCTACACCTTC. This codes for CAWSPDINYGYTF.

In the case of this clonotype: Given the absence of the conserved phenylalanine or tryptophan at the CDR3 end, a read error is likely. This chain uses TRBV6-5 with TRBJ2-3; maybe TRBD2 (5 bases). Germline CDR1 and CDR2: MNHEY and SVGAGI. Deletions cut 9 bases from V and 4 bases from J, with 17 bases between. The CDR3 contains 14 residues. CDR3 sequence (DNA): TGTGCCAGTATCAGATTACCGGGGTCAGATACGCAGTATTTA. It specifies CASIRLPGSDTQYL.

The rearrangement joins TRBV28 to TRBJ2-1, with a weak D call TRBD2 (5 bases). The CDR3 runs 15 residues. Germline loops: CDR1 MDHEN, CDR2 SYDVKM. The CDR3 loop is CTTRSLGSSYNEQFF. The CDR3 DNA reads as TGTACCACCAGGTCACTTGGGAGCTCCTACAATGAGCAGTTCTTC.

This clonotype was observed once. The junction departs from the called germline gene at one end, perhaps through a read error. This chain joins TRBV11-2 and TRBJ2-3; TRBD1 might be the D (5 bases). The CDR3 totals 20 residues. Germline lookup yields CDR1 SGHAT and CDR2 FQNNGV. The CDR3 here is CASGLRGLVGLRVRTDTQYF. The CDR3 DNA reads TGTGCCAGCGGCTTAAGGGGCCTAGTGGGATTGAGAGTCCGCACAGATACGCAATATTTT.

A word on this clonotype: An end of the junction differs from the germline gene, which may be a read error. The rearrangement uses TRBV11-2 and TRBJ2-1, with no clear D. This CDR3 region has 15 residues. CDR1 SGHAT and CDR2 FQNNGV come from the germline V gene. The CDR3 reads CACSLNGSSYNEQFF. In DNA, the CDR3 is TGTGCCTGCAGCTTAAACGGTAGCTCCTACAATGAGCAGTTCTTC.

The chain has TRBV12-3 or TRBV12-4 and TRBJ2-1; 9 bases line up with TRBD1. This CDR3 is 20 amino acids long. V shed 7 bases and J 0 bases; nucleotides not matched to a gene: 19. CDR3 bases: TGTGCCAGCAACCCTCCCTCGGGACAGGGAGGGCGAAGCTCCTACAATGAGCAGTTCTTC. This encodes CASNPPSGQGGRSSYNEQFF.

About this clonotype: A much bigger clone sits one base away, suggesting this may be a read error. This rearrangement joins TRBV28 to TRBJ2-7, with D perhaps given as TRBD1 or TRBD2 (6 bases each). The germline V gene has CDR1 MDHEN and CDR2 SYDVKM. The CDR3 totals 13 residues. The chain's CDR3 is CATTSGAGYKQYF. The CDR3, as DNA: TGTGCCACAACTTCGGGGGCTGGCTACAAGCAGTACTTC.

This clonotype occurred a few times. A much bigger clone sits one base away, suggesting this may be a read error. The V gene is TRBV4-1, the J gene TRBJ1-2; D call uncertain. The CDR3 is made up of 14 amino acids. CDR1 is MGHRA, CDR2 YSYEKL, per germline. V was pared by 1 base and J by 6 bases, with 12 bases between. The CDR3 DNA follows: TGCGCCAGCAGCCAAGCGAACAGCCTACATGGCTACACCTTC. It is translated as CASSQANSLHGYTF.

A word on this clonotype: The junction departs from germline at one end; a sequencing error may be responsible. The rearrangement uses TRBV4-1 and TRBJ2-7; 7 positions agree with TRBD1. The CDR3 spans 14 residues. Germline values: CDR1 MGHRA, CDR2 YSYEKL. The CDR3 loop is CASSQGGNYVAQYF. Here the CDR3 DNA reads TGTGCCAGCAGCCAAGGGGGCAACTACGTCGCGCAGTACTTC.

The chain is built from TRBV19 and TRBJ2-7, with D unclear. The germline gives CDR1 LNHDA, CDR2 SQIVND (reference sequence). Trimming cost V 5 bases and J 2 bases, with 13 bases left between them. The CDR3 runs 14 residues. CDR3 DNA sequence: TGTGCCAGTAGTCGCGTGAGAATGGCCTACGAGCAGTACTTC. It specifies CASSRVRMAYEQYF. The whole variable domain, filled in from reference TRBV19 and TRBJ2-7, reads DGGITQSPKYLFRKEGQNVTLSCEQNLNHDAMYWYRQDPGQGLRLIYYSQIVNDFQKGDIAEGYSVSREKKESFPLTVTSAQKNPTAFYLCASSRVRMAYEQYFGPGTRLTVT.

This clonotype was counted at least ten times. The V and J genes are TRBV14 and TRBJ1-4; no clear D gene. This CDR3 region has 15 residues. The V gene's germline CDR1 is SGHDN and CDR2 FVKESK. Trimming pared 4 bases from V and 5 bases from J, leaving 14 bases between. The DNA for the CDR3 is TGTGCCAGCAGCCTCACACGGCTAATCAATGAAAAACTGTTTTTT. It codes for CASSLTRLINEKLFF.

This clonotype has ten or more counts. The genes are TRBV13 and TRBJ2-2; D is unresolved. Germline CDR1 and CDR2: PRHDT and FYEKMQ (reference sequence). Trimming took off 5 bases at V and 6 bases at J, with 7 bases between the two ends. The CDR3 loop spans 12 amino acids. The CDR3 DNA sequence: TGTGCCAGCAGCAATAGAGCCGGGGAGCTGTTTTTT. Encoded protein: CASSNRAGELFF.

Points on this clonotype: This could be a read error, since a much larger clone is one nucleotide away. V and J are TRBV4-1 and TRBJ2-1; 7 nucleotides align to TRBD2. The CDR3 extends over 15 amino acids. Germline lookup yields CDR1 MGHRA and CDR2 YSYEKL. The CDR3: CAGSQPSGGNNEQFF. Here the CDR3 DNA reads TGCGCCGGCAGCCAACCTAGCGGAGGAAACAATGAGCAGTTCTTC.

This CDR3 reads CASSRVLTDQPQHF. The CDR3 DNA reads TGCGCCAGCAGCCGAGTCTTAACGGACCAGCCCCAGCATTTT. This chain uses TRBV4-1 with TRBJ1-5; D not certain. Between the trimmed V and J ends, which lost 4 bases and 7 bases, there was a span of 14 bases. In germline, CDR1 is MGHRA, CDR2 YSYEKL. The CDR3 is made up of 14 amino acids.

To note about this clonotype: An end of the junction does not agree with germline; a read error may underlie this. This chain connects TRBV11-2 to TRBJ1-3; 9 positions agree with TRBD1. This CDR3 is 19 amino acids long. Germline values: CDR1 SGHAT, CDR2 FQNNGV. The CDR3 sequence: CVSSSRPDRGACSGDTIYF. The CDR3 nucleotides are TGTGTCAGCAGCTCACGCCCGGACAGGGGAGCGTGCTCTGGAGACACCATATATTTT. The entire variable domain, with the rest obtained from reference TRBV11-2 and TRBJ1-3, is as follows: EAGVAQSPRYKIIEKRQSVAFWCNPISGHATLYWYQQILGQGPKLLIQFQNNGVVDDSQLPKDRFSAERLKGVDSTLKIQPAKLEDSAVYLCVSSSRPDRGACSGDTIYFGEGSWLTVV.

Concerning this clonotype itself: The junction differs from germline at one of its ends, possibly a read error. The gene calls are TRBV11-3 and TRBJ2-1; D is unclear. This CDR3 contains 12 residues. Germline CDR1 SGHNT, CDR2 YENEEA. The CDR3 DNA is TGTGCAAGCAGCTTAAATGCCACTGAGCACTACTTC. Amino acid sequence: CASSLNATEHYF. The entire variable domain, with the rest obtained from reference TRBV11-3 and TRBJ2-1, is as follows: EAGVVQSPRYKIIEKKQPVAFWCNPISGHNTLYWYLQNLGQGPELLIRYENEEAVDDSQLPKDRFSAERLKGVDSTLKIQPAELGDSAVYLCASSLNATEHYFGPGTRLTVL.